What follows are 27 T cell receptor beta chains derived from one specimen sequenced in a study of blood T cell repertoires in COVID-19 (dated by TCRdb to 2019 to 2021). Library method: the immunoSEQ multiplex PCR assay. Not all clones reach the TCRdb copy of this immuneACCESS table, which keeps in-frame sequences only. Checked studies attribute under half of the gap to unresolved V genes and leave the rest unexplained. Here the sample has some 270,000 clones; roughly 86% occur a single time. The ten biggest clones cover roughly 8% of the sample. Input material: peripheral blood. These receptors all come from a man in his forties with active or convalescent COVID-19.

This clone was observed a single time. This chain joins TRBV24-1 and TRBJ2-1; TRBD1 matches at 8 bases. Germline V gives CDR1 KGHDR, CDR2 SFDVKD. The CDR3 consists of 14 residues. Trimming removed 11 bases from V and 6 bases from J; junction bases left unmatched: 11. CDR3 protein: CAISRDRRTNEQFF. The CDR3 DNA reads TGTGCCATATCCCGGGACAGGAGGACCAATGAGCAGTTCTTC.

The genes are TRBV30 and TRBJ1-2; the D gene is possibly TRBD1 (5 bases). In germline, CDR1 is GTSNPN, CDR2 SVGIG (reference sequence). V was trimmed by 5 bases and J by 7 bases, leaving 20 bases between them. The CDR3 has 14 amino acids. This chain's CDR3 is CAWAPRVGAGGYTF. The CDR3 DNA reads TGTGCCTGGGCCCCACGGGTAGGGGCAGGTGGCTACACCTTC.

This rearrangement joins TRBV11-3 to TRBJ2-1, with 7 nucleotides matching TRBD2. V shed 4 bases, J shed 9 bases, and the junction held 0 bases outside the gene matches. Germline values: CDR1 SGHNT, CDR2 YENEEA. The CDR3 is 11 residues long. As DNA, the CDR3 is TGTGCCAGCAGCTCGGGGGGTGAGCAGTTCTTC. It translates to CASSSGGEQFF. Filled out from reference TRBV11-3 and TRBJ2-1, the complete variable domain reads EAGVVQSPRYKIIEKKQPVAFWCNPISGHNTLYWYLQNLGQGPELLIRYENEEAVDDSQLPKDRFSAERLKGVDSTLKIQPAELGDSAVYLCASSSGGEQFFGPGTRLTVL.

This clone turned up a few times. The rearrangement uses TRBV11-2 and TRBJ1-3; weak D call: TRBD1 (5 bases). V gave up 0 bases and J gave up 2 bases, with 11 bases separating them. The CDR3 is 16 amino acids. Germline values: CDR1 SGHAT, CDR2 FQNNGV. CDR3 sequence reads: CASSLEIGVAGNTIYF. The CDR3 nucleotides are TGTGCCAGCAGCTTAGAAATAGGGGTCGCTGGAAACACCATATATTTT.

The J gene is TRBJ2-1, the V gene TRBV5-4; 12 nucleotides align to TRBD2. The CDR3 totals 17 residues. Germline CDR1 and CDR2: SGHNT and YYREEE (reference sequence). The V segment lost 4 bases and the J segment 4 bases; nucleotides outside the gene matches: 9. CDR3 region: CASSPGASGGVYNEQFF. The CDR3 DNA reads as TGTGCCAGCAGCCCCGGGGCTAGCGGGGGGGTTTACAATGAGCAGTTCTTC.

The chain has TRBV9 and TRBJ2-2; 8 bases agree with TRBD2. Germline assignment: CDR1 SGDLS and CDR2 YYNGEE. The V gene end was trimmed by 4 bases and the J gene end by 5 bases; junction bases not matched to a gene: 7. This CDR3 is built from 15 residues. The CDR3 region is CASSQREGGTGELFF. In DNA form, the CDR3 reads TGTGCCAGCAGCCAACGGGAGGGAGGGACCGGGGAGCTGTTTTTT. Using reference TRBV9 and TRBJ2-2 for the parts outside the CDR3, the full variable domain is DSGVTQTPKHLITATGQRVTLRCSPRSGDLSVYWYQQSLDQGLQFLIQYYNGEERAKGNILERFSAQQFPDLHSELNLSSLELGDSALYFCASSQREGGTGELFFGEGSRLTVL.

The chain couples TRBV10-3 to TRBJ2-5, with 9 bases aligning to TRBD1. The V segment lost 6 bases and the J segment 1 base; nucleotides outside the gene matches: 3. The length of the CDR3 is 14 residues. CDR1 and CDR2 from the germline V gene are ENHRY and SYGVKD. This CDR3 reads CAIRDRGRQETQYF. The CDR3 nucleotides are TGTGCCATCAGGGACAGGGGTCGCCAAGAGACCCAGTACTTC.

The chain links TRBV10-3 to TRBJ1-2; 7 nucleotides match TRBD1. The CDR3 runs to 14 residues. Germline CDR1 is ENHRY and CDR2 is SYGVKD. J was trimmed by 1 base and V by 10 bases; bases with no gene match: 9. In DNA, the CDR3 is TGTGCCAGCAGGGGGGACAGTGGTAACTATGGCTACACCTTC. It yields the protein CASRGDSGNYGYTF.

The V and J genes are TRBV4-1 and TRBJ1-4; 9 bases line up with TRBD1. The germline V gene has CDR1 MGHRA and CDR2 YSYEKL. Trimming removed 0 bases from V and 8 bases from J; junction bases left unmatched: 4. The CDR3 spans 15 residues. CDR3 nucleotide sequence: TGCGCCAGCAGCCAAGAGGGACAGGGATGGGAAAAACTGTTTTTT. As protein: CASSQEGQGWEKLFF.

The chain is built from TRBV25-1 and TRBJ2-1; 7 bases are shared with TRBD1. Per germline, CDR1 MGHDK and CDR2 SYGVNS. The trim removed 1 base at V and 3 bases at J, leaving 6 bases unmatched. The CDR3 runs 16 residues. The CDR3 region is CASSELGPGGYNEQFF. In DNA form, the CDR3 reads TGTGCCAGCAGTGAATTAGGTCCAGGGGGCTACAATGAGCAGTTCTTC.

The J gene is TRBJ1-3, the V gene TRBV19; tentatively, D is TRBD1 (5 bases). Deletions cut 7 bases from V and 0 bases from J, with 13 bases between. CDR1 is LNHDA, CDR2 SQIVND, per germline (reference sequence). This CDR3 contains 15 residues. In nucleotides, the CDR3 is TGTGCCAGTACCGAACAGGCCCGCTCTGGAAACACCATATATTTT. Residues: CASTEQARSGNTIYF.

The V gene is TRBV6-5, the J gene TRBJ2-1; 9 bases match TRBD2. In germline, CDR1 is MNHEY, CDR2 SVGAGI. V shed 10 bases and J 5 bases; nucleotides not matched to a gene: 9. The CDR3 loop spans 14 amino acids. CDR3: CAIKLAGSHNEQFF. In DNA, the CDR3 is TGTGCCATCAAACTAGCGGGTTCCCACAATGAGCAGTTCTTC.

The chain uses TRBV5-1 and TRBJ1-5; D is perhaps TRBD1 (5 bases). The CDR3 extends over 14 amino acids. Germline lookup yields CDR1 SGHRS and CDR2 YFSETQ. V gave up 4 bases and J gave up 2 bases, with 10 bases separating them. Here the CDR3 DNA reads TGCGCCAGCAGCCAGGGCCTTGGCAATCAGCCCCAGCATTTT. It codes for CASSQGLGNQPQHF.

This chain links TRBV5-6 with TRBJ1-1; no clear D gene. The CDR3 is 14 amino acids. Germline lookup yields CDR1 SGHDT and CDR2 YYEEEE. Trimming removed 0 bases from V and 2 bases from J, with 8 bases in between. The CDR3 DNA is TGTGCCAGCAGCTTGGCCCGGAGTAACACTGAAGCTTTCTTT. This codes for CASSLARSNTEAFF.

This CDR3 is CASSRQFGNQPQHF. The CDR3 coding sequence is TGTGCCAGCAGTCGACAATTTGGCAATCAGCCCCAGCATTTT. The chain recombines TRBV6-5 with TRBJ1-5, with D uncertain. The CDR3 runs 14 residues. Trimming cost V 5 bases and J 2 bases, with 10 bases left between them. The germline V gene has CDR1 MNHEY and CDR2 SVGAGI.

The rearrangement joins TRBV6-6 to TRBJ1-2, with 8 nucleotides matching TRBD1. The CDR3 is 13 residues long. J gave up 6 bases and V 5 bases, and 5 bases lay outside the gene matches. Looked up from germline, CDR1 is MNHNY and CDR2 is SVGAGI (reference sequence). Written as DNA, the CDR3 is TGTGCCAGCAGTCGGGGACAGGCGGATGGCTACACCTTC. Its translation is CASSRGQADGYTF.

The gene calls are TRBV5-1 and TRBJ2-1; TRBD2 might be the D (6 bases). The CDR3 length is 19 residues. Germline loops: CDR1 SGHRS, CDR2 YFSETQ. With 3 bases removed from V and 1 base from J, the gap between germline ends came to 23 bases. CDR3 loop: CASSSSGTWGVGSYNEQFF. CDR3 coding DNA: TGCGCCAGCAGCTCATCCGGGACTTGGGGGGTGGGGTCCTACAATGAGCAGTTCTTC. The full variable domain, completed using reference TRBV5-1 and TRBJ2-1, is KAGVTQTPRYLIKTRGQQVTLSCSPISGHRSVSWYQQTPGQGLQFLFEYFSETQRNKGNFPGRFSGRQFSNSRSEMNVSTLELGDSALYLCASSSSGTWGVGSYNEQFFGPGTRLTVL.

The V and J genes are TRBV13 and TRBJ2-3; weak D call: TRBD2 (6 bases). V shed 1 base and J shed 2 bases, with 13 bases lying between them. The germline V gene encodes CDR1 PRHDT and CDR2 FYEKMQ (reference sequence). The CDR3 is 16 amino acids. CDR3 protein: CASSLVAGTYTDTQYF. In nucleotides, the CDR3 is TGTGCCAGCAGCTTAGTCGCGGGGACCTACACAGATACGCAGTATTTT.

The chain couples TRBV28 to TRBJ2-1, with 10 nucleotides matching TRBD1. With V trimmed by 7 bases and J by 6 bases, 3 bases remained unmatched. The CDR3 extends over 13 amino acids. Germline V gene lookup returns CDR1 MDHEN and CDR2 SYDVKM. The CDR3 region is CASKRDRGNEQFF. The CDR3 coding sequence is TGTGCCAGCAAAAGGGACAGGGGCAATGAGCAGTTCTTC.

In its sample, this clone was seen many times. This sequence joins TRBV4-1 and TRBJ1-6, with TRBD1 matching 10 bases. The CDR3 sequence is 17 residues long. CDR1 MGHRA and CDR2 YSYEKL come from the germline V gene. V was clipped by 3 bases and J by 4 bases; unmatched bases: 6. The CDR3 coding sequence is TGCGCCAGCAGCCAGGTGACAGGGGGCGGGTATAATTCACCCCTCCACTTT. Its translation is CASSQVTGGGYNSPLHF.

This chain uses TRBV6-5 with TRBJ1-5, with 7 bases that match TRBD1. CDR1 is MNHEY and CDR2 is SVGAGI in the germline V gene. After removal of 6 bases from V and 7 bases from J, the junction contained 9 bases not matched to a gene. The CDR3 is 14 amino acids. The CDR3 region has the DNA TGTGCCAGCAGCAGGGGAAGGGGGCAACAGCCCCAGCATTTT. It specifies CASSRGRGQQPQHF.

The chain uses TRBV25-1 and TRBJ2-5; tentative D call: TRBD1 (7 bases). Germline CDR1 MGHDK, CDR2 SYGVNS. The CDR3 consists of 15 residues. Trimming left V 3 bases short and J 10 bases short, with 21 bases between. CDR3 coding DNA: TGTGCCAGCAGTGAGGCGGGGAATGTCAGGGGGGACCAGTACTTC. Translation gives CASSEAGNVRGDQYF.

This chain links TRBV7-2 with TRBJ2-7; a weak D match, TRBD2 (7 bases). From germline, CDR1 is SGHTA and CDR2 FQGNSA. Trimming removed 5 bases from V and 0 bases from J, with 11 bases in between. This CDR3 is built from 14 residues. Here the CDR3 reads CASSKGGTSYEQYF. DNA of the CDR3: TGTGCCAGCAGCAAGGGGGGGACCTCCTACGAGCAGTACTTC. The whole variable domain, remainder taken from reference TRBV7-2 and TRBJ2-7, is GAGVSQSPSNKVTEKGKDVELRCDPISGHTALYWYRQSLGQGLEFLIYFQGNSAPDKSGLPSDRFSAERTGGSVSTLTIQRTQQEDSAVYLCASSKGGTSYEQYFGPGTRLTVT.

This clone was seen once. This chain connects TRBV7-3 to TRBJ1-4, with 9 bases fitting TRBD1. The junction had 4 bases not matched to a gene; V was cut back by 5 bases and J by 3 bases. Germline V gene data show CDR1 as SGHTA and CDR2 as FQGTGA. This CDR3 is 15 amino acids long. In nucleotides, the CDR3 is TGTGCCAGCAGCCAAACAGGGGGCCCTAATGAAAAACTGTTTTTT. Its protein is CASSQTGGPNEKLFF.

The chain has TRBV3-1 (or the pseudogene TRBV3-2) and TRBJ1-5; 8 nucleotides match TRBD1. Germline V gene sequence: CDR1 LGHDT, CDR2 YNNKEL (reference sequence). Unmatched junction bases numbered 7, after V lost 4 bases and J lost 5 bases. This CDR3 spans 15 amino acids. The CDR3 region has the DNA TGTGCCAGCAGCCTCAGGACAGGGTGGGATCAGCCCCAGCATTTT. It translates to CASSLRTGWDQPQHF.

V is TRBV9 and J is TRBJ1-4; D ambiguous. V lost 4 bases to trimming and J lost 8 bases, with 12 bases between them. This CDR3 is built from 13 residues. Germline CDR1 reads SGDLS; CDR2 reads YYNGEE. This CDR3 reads CASSPTSREKLFF. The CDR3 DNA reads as TGTGCCAGCAGCCCTACCTCGAGGGAAAAACTGTTTTTT.

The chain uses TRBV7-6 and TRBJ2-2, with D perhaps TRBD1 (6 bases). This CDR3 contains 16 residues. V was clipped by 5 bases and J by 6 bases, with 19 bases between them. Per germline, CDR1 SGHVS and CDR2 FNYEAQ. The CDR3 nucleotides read TGTGCCAGCAGCCCGCGACAGGCGCTGGAAGCCGGGGAGCTGTTTTTT. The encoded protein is CASSPRQALEAGELFF.